These T cell receptor beta chains were read from a single sample in a study of T cells after yellow fever vaccination. From the 5' RACE reads, TCRdb called clonotypes with MiXCR, one entry per CDR3 protein. Found here are about 360,000 distinct CDR3 sequences, 6.2% of them singletons; the top ten hold around 16%. The source was PBMCs, collected 5 days after the yellow fever booster vaccination. The receptors stem from a young man who received the YFV17D yellow fever vaccine. CDR3s include the opening cysteine and the closing phenylalanine or tryptophan. Each record gives: CDR3 length, V gene, clone size, D gene, J gene, CDR3 protein, CDR3 DNA. A D gene is named only where the DNA matches it firmly. Rows may omit the clone size; those that give it use once, few, many or a size class.

CDR3 length: 14
V gene: TRBV5-1
clone size: many
D gene: .
J gene: TRBJ1-5
CDR3 protein: CASSLDPGSQPQHF
CDR3 DNA: TGCGCCAGCAGCTTGGATCCGGGGAGTCAGCCCCAGCATTTT

CDR3 length: 15
V gene: TRBV20-1
clone size: few
D gene: .
J gene: TRBJ2-5
CDR3 protein: CSASTGTEPRETQYF
CDR3 DNA: TGCAGTGCTAGCACCGGGACGGAGCCCCGGGAGACCCAGTACTTC

CDR3 length: 12
V gene: TRBV7-2
clone size: few
D gene: .
J gene: TRBJ2-5
CDR3 protein: CASSLTVTAQYF
CDR3 DNA: TGTGCCAGCAGCTTAACGGTCACGGCCCAGTACTTC

CDR3 length: 17
V gene: TRBV6-2/TRBV6-3
clone size: few
D gene: .
J gene: TRBJ1-5
CDR3 protein: CASSYSSGQPANQPQHF
CDR3 DNA: TGTGCCAGCAGTTACTCGTCCGGACAGCCAGCTAACCAGCCCCAGCATTTT

CDR3 length: 14
V gene: TRBV20-1
clone size: many
D gene: TRBD2
J gene: TRBJ2-1
CDR3 protein: CSARDLAGNNEQFF
CDR3 DNA: TGCAGTGCTAGAGATCTAGCGGGGAACAATGAGCAGTTCTTC

CDR3 length: 14
V gene: TRBV19
clone size: many
D gene: .
J gene: TRBJ2-7
CDR3 protein: CASSYSQGNYEQYF
CDR3 DNA: TGTGCCAGTAGCTACTCGCAGGGGAACTACGAGCAGTACTTC

CDR3 length: 14
V gene: TRBV12-3/TRBV12-4
clone size: few
D gene: .
J gene: TRBJ2-5
CDR3 protein: CASSPWDPQETQYF
CDR3 DNA: TGTGCCAGCAGCCCCTGGGACCCCCAAGAGACCCAGTACTTC

CDR3 length: 14
V gene: TRBV6-5
clone size: .
D gene: .
J gene: TRBJ2-2
CDR3 protein: CASSYLLPAGELFF
CDR3 DNA: TGTGCCAGCAGTTACCTGCTCCCGGCCGGGGAGCTGTTTTTT

CDR3 length: 15
V gene: TRBV20-1
clone size: .
D gene: .
J gene: TRBJ2-1
CDR3 protein: CSARDPQRLYNEQFF
CDR3 DNA: TGCAGTGCTAGAGATCCACAGCGTTTGTACAATGAGCAGTTCTTC

CDR3 length: 15
V gene: TRBV3-1
clone size: .
D gene: .
J gene: TRBJ1-1
CDR3 protein: CASSQEGPSDRVAFF
CDR3 DNA: TGTGCCAGCAGCCAAGAAGGGCCCTCGGACAGAGTAGCTTTCTTT

CDR3 length: 15
V gene: TRBV6-1
clone size: .
D gene: .
J gene: TRBJ2-6
CDR3 protein: CASIRESSGANVLTF
CDR3 DNA: TGTGCCAGCATTCGGGAGAGCTCTGGGGCCAACGTCCTGACTTTC

CDR3 length: 16
V gene: TRBV7-2
clone size: .
D gene: TRBD2
J gene: TRBJ2-1
CDR3 protein: CASSFIQTSGNNEQFF
CDR3 DNA: TGTGCCAGCAGCTTCATACAGACTAGCGGCAACAATGAGCAGTTCTTC

CDR3 length: 17
V gene: TRBV7-9
clone size: few
D gene: TRBD2
J gene: TRBJ2-2
CDR3 protein: CASSLGALARNTGELFF
CDR3 DNA: TGTGCCAGCAGTTTAGGGGCACTAGCGAGGAACACCGGGGAGCTGTTTTTT

CDR3 length: 14
V gene: TRBV4-3
clone size: few
D gene: .
J gene: TRBJ1-5
CDR3 protein: CASSPTGVGIPQHF
CDR3 DNA: TGCGCCAGCAGCCCCACTGGGGTTGGGATCCCCCAGCATTTT

CDR3 length: 16
V gene: TRBV5-1
clone size: .
D gene: .
J gene: TRBJ2-1
CDR3 protein: CASSLAGSASYNEQFF
CDR3 DNA: TGCGCCAGCAGCTTGGCCGGGAGCGCCTCCTACAATGAGCAGTTCTTC

CDR3 length: 14
V gene: TRBV4-3
clone size: few
D gene: TRBD2
J gene: TRBJ2-2
CDR3 protein: CASSPRWGGGELFF
CDR3 DNA: TGCGCCAGCAGCCCCAGATGGGGGGGCGGGGAGCTGTTTTTT

CDR3 length: 14
V gene: TRBV7-9
clone size: few
D gene: .
J gene: TRBJ2-1
CDR3 protein: CASSDSLGYNEQFF
CDR3 DNA: TGTGCCAGCAGCGACAGTCTCGGGTACAATGAGCAGTTCTTC

CDR3 length: 13
V gene: TRBV29-1
clone size: many
D gene: .
J gene: TRBJ1-6
CDR3 protein: CSVLTGVNSPLHF
CDR3 DNA: TGCAGCGTCCTCACAGGAGTTAATTCACCCCTCCACTTT

CDR3 length: 14
V gene: TRBV20-1
clone size: many
D gene: TRBD1
J gene: TRBJ2-5
CDR3 protein: CSARQGAREETQYF
CDR3 DNA: TGCAGTGCTAGACAGGGGGCTAGGGAGGAGACCCAGTACTTC

CDR3 length: 13
V gene: TRBV4-3
clone size: many
D gene: .
J gene: TRBJ2-7
CDR3 protein: CASSPGGGREQYF
CDR3 DNA: TGCGCCAGCAGCCCAGGCGGAGGGAGGGAGCAGTACTTC

CDR3 length: 13
V gene: TRBV4-3
clone size: few
D gene: .
J gene: TRBJ2-3
CDR3 protein: CASSQDGRPTQYF
CDR3 DNA: TGCGCCAGCAGCCAAGATGGGCGGCCCACGCAGTATTTT

CDR3 length: 11
V gene: TRBV2
clone size: few
D gene: .
J gene: TRBJ2-7
CDR3 protein: CASRNGYEQYF
CDR3 DNA: TGTGCCAGCCGGAACGGCTACGAGCAGTACTTC

CDR3 length: 10
V gene: TRBV20-1
clone size: few
D gene: .
J gene: TRBJ1-4
CDR3 protein: CSAVNEKLFF
CDR3 DNA: TGCAGTGCGGTTAATGAAAAACTGTTTTTT

CDR3 length: 12
V gene: TRBV5-1
clone size: many
D gene: .
J gene: TRBJ2-7
CDR3 protein: CASSLDWTEQYF
CDR3 DNA: TGCGCCAGCAGCCTGGACTGGACGGAGCAGTACTTC

CDR3 length: 13
V gene: TRBV20-1
clone size: .
D gene: .
J gene: TRBJ2-7
CDR3 protein: CSARLDVDYEQYF
CDR3 DNA: TGCAGTGCTAGGCTAGATGTAGACTACGAGCAGTACTTC

CDR3 length: 15
V gene: TRBV7-2
clone size: many
D gene: TRBD2
J gene: TRBJ2-3
CDR3 protein: CASTPVREAVDTQYF
CDR3 DNA: TGTGCCAGCACCCCAGTGCGGGAGGCTGTAGATACGCAGTATTTT

CDR3 length: 15
V gene: TRBV6-2/TRBV6-3
clone size: many
D gene: .
J gene: TRBJ2-1
CDR3 protein: CASSYSGNSYNEQFF
CDR3 DNA: TGTGCCAGCAGTTACTCCGGTAACTCCTACAATGAGCAGTTCTTC

CDR3 length: 14
V gene: TRBV28
clone size: many
D gene: TRBD1
J gene: TRBJ2-7
CDR3 protein: CASFPGTGAHEQYF
CDR3 DNA: TGTGCCAGCTTTCCAGGGACAGGGGCCCACGAGCAGTACTTC

CDR3 length: 13
V gene: TRBV20-1
clone size: .
D gene: .
J gene: TRBJ1-1
CDR3 protein: CSASRAGNTEAFF
CDR3 DNA: TGCAGTGCTAGTCGGGCGGGGAACACTGAAGCTTTCTTT

CDR3 length: 14
V gene: TRBV24-1
clone size: many
D gene: .
J gene: TRBJ2-3
CDR3 protein: CATSDPGGPDTQYF
CDR3 DNA: TGTGCCACCAGTGACCCGGGCGGCCCAGATACGCAGTATTTT

CDR3 length: 13
V gene: TRBV6-1
clone size: .
D gene: .
J gene: TRBJ2-3
CDR3 protein: CASTEGGTDTQYF
CDR3 DNA: TGTGCCAGCACGGAGGGGGGCACAGATACGCAGTATTTT

CDR3 length: 18
V gene: TRBV2
clone size: many
D gene: TRBD2
J gene: TRBJ2-3
CDR3 protein: CASSEARTSGPSTDTQYF
CDR3 DNA: TGTGCCAGCAGTGAAGCCCGGACTAGCGGGCCTAGCACAGATACGCAGTATTTT

CDR3 length: 15
V gene: TRBV10-3
clone size: .
D gene: .
J gene: TRBJ2-3
CDR3 protein: CAMAGTTTSTDTQYF
CDR3 DNA: TGTGCCATGGCCGGGACAACAACTAGCACAGATACGCAGTATTTT

CDR3 length: 13
V gene: TRBV29-1
clone size: many
D gene: TRBD2
J gene: TRBJ2-1
CDR3 protein: CSVLAGAGYEQFF
CDR3 DNA: TGCAGCGTCCTAGCGGGAGCGGGCTATGAGCAGTTCTTC

CDR3 length: 15
V gene: TRBV7-8
clone size: few
D gene: TRBD2
J gene: TRBJ2-1
CDR3 protein: CASSGGGTSYNEQFF
CDR3 DNA: TGTGCCAGCAGCGGGGGCGGGACTAGTTACAATGAGCAGTTCTTC

CDR3 length: 13
V gene: TRBV29-1
clone size: many
D gene: .
J gene: TRBJ2-1
CDR3 protein: CSVVITQGYEQFF
CDR3 DNA: TGCAGCGTTGTGATTACGCAGGGGTACGAGCAGTTCTTC

CDR3 length: 11
V gene: TRBV20-1
clone size: many
D gene: .
J gene: TRBJ2-1
CDR3 protein: CSASRSRVEFF
CDR3 DNA: TGCAGTGCTAGCAGGAGCCGAGTGGAGTTCTTC